A single sample is the source of the 22 T cell receptor beta chains below, sequenced in a study of T-cell reconstitution after alpha-beta-depleted transplantation in children. TCRbeta library preparation incorporated unique molecular identifiers. Using its own MiXCR run on the PCR reads, TCRdb lists one record per CDR3 protein. The table lists about 110,000 distinct CDR3 sequences, approximately 6% of them singletons. The sequences come from PBMCs, mostly from graft donor cells, collected 360 days after TCRalphabeta/CD19-depleted stem cell transplant. The receptor set was obtained from a male patient aged 2-10 years who had a stem cell transplant for acute lymphoblastic leukemia, so the T cells may come from the graft donor.

This clonotype has more than one count but fewer than ten. The chain carries TRBV9 and TRBJ2-1; the D is unclear. This CDR3 region has 14 residues. Germline loops: CDR1 SGDLS, CDR2 YYNGEE. V was shortened by 1 base and J by 1 base, with 6 bases between the two germline ends. CDR3 DNA: TGTGCCAGCAGCGTAACGAGGTCCTACAATGAGCAGTTCTTC. Encoded protein: CASSVTRSYNEQFF.

This clonotype was detected many times. The genes are TRBV24-1 and TRBJ1-5; D perhaps matches TRBD1 (5 bases). Trimming left V 12 bases short and J 4 bases short, with 12 bases between. CDR1 and CDR2 from the germline V gene are KGHDR and SFDVKD. The CDR3 has 12 amino acids. DNA of the CDR3: TGTGCCGCGGCGGGACCTAATCAGCCCCAGCATTTT. The encoded protein is CAAAGPNQPQHF.

This clonotype showed up many times. The genes are TRBV7-6 and TRBJ2-7; TRBD1 matches 9 bases. Germline V gene data show CDR1 as SGHVS and CDR2 as FNYEAQ. This CDR3 spans 17 amino acids. J lost 3 bases, V lost 7 bases, and 16 bases had no gene match. The DNA of the CDR3 is TGTGCCAGCACCCGAATGTCTGCCGGGACAGGGATCTACGAGCAGTACTTC. Its translation is CASTRMSAGTGIYEQYF.

This clonotype was recorded many times. The V gene is TRBV29-1, the J gene TRBJ2-1; D is unclear. The CDR3 is 13 amino acids. The V end was cut by 6 bases, the J end by 0 bases, with 9 bases between. Germline V CDR1 and CDR2: SQVTM, ANQGSEA. The CDR3, as DNA: TGCAGCGTCTACTTCAGCTCCTACAATGAGCAGTTCTTC. Residues: CSVYFSSYNEQFF.

The rearrangement joins TRBV5-1 to TRBJ1-1; D is uncertain. This CDR3 spans 15 amino acids. Trimming took off 4 bases at V and 1 base at J, with 14 bases between the two ends. In germline, CDR1 is SGHRS, CDR2 YFSETQ. CDR3 in amino acids: CASSPGRLGNTEAFF. CDR3 in DNA: TGCGCCAGCAGCCCAGGACGTTTGGGGAACACTGAAGCTTTCTTT.

A few counts support this clonotype. The J gene is TRBJ2-1, the V gene TRBV7-6; 7 nucleotides line up with TRBD2. The V gene end was trimmed by 5 bases and the J gene end by 0 bases; junction bases not matched to a gene: 10. This CDR3 is built from 17 residues. The germline V gene has CDR1 SGHVS and CDR2 FNYEAQ. As DNA, the CDR3 is TGTGCCAGCAGCCCCCTAGCGGAGGGGAGCTCCTACAATGAGCAGTTCTTC. Its translation is CASSPLAEGSSYNEQFF.

This clonotype has more than one count but fewer than ten. This chain uses TRBV27 with TRBJ1-1; 7 positions match TRBD1. In germline, CDR1 is MNHEY, CDR2 SMNVEV (reference sequence). CDR3 length: 15 residues. The junction had 6 bases not matched to a gene; V was cut back by 5 bases and J by 0 bases. The CDR3 loop reads CASSPRQGLNTEAFF. CDR3 nucleotide sequence: TGTGCCAGCAGTCCCCGACAGGGATTGAACACTGAAGCTTTCTTT.

This clonotype was seen more than once but under ten times. This sequence joins TRBV15 and TRBJ2-6; either TRBD1 or TRBD2 may fit D (5 bases each). The germline CDR1 and CDR2 sequences are LNHNV and YYDKDF (reference sequence). V lost 1 base and J lost 2, with 15 bases in between. The CDR3 covers 18 residues. The CDR3 loop reads CATSRGRDPPAGANVLTF. The CDR3 nucleotides are TGTGCCACCAGCAGAGGCCGGGACCCGCCTGCTGGGGCCAACGTCCTGACTTTC.

The genes are TRBV25-1 and TRBJ2-1; 11 nucleotides align to TRBD1. The CDR3 has 16 residues. After removal of 4 bases from V and 6 bases from J, the junction contained 8 bases not matched to a gene. Germline CDR1 is MGHDK and CDR2 is SYGVNS. The CDR3: CASSGPGQGGLNEQFF. DNA of the CDR3: TGTGCCAGCAGTGGGCCGGGACAGGGGGGGCTCAATGAGCAGTTCTTC. Full variable domain (rest looked up from reference TRBV25-1 and TRBJ2-1): EADIYQTPRYLVIGTGKKITLECSQTMGHDKMYWYQQDPGMELHLIHYSYGVNSTEKGDLSSESTVSRIRTEHFPLTLESARPSHTSQYLCASSGPGQGGLNEQFFGPGTRLTVL.

This clonotype has a count of ten or more. This chain connects TRBV29-1 to TRBJ1-2; TRBD1 might be the D (6 bases). The V gene lost 2 bases and the J gene lost 10 bases, with 11 bases spanning the gap. The CDR3 has 11 residues. Germline CDR1 and CDR2: SQVTM and ANQGSEA. The CDR3 sequence: CSVEQGSAYTF. For the CDR3, the DNA is TGCAGCGTTGAACAGGGGTCTGCCTACACCTTC.

The chain uses TRBV19 and TRBJ1-5; D is perhaps TRBD1 (5 bases). Trimming left V 7 bases short and J 7 bases short, with 14 bases between. The V gene's germline CDR1 is LNHDA and CDR2 SQIVND (reference sequence). This CDR3 has 13 amino acids. Here the CDR3 reads CASNVGGGQPQHF. CDR3 nucleotide sequence: TGTGCCAGTAACGTGGGGGGTGGACAGCCCCAGCATTTT. The variable domain in full, completed from reference TRBV19 and TRBJ1-5, reads DGGITQSPKYLFRKEGQNVTLSCEQNLNHDAMYWYRQDPGQGLRLIYYSQIVNDFQKGDIAEGYSVSREKKESFPLTVTSAQKNPTAFYLCASNVGGGQPQHFGDGTRLSIL.

Many counts were recorded for this clonotype. The V call is TRBV7-9, the J call TRBJ2-7; TRBD2 agrees at 9 bases. With 5 bases clipped from V and 6 bases from J, the junction kept 5 bases outside the gene matches. The CDR3 consists of 13 residues. Germline values: CDR1 SEHNR, CDR2 FQNEAQ (reference sequence). CDR3 nucleotides: TGTGCCAGCAGCAGGACTAGCGTCGGCGAGCAGTACTTC. Translated, it gives CASSRTSVGEQYF.

J is TRBJ2-2 and V is TRBV6-5, with D uncertain. The V end was cut by 1 base, the J end by 1 base, with 7 bases between. Germline values: CDR1 MNHEY, CDR2 SVGAGI. The CDR3 contains 15 residues. CDR3 coding DNA: TGTGCCAGCAGTTACTATTCAAGGAACACCGGGGAGCTGTTTTTT. It encodes CASSYYSRNTGELFF.

This clonotype occurred a few times. The rearrangement uses TRBV9 and TRBJ1-1, with D tentatively TRBD1 (5 bases). In germline, CDR1 is SGDLS, CDR2 YYNGEE. This CDR3 has 12 amino acids. The V and J ends lost 0 bases and 8 bases respectively, with 8 bases between them. DNA for the CDR3: TGTGCCAGCAGCGTAGAGGGGCGAGAAGCTTTCTTT. Protein sequence: CASSVEGREAFF.

This clonotype was seen at least ten times. The chain links TRBV10-3 to TRBJ2-2; D is unresolved. This CDR3 is 11 amino acids long. Germline V gene data show CDR1 as ENHRY and CDR2 as SYGVKD. V lost 3 bases to trimming and J lost 8 bases, with 4 bases between them. The CDR3 loop is CAISDSGELFF. CDR3 in DNA: TGTGCCATCAGTGATTCGGGGGAGCTGTTTTTT.

This clonotype appeared many times. The CDR3 loop is CASRPTSGWSSYNEQFF. For the CDR3, the DNA is TGTGCCAGCAGGCCCACTAGCGGGTGGAGCTCCTACAATGAGCAGTTCTTC. This sequence joins TRBV28 and TRBJ2-1; 9 bases are a match to TRBD2. The germline V gene encodes CDR1 MDHEN and CDR2 SYDVKM. This CDR3 comprises 17 residues. After removal of 6 bases from V and 0 bases from J, the junction contained 9 bases not matched to a gene.

This clonotype was found many times. The chain carries TRBV20-1 and TRBJ2-5, with TRBD1 identical over 7 bases. The V gene's germline CDR1 is DFQATT and CDR2 SNEGSKA (reference sequence). The CDR3 contains 12 residues. The J segment lost 5 bases and the V segment lost 5 bases, leaving 5 bases of the junction unmatched. CDR3 amino acids: CSAQQGRETQYF. In nucleotides, the CDR3 is TGCAGTGCTCAACAGGGGCGGGAGACCCAGTACTTC.

This clonotype was observed many times. The chain joins TRBV7-2 to TRBJ1-5, with D uncertain. This CDR3 spans 14 amino acids. CDR1 SGHTA and CDR2 FQGNSA come from the germline V gene. V dropped 2 bases and J dropped 10 bases, with 15 bases sitting between them. In DNA form, the CDR3 reads TGTGCCAGCAGCTTAAATCAGGTTCCTTATCCCCAGCATTTT. Its translation is CASSLNQVPYPQHF.

This clonotype was detected many times. V and J are TRBV4-3 and TRBJ2-3; possible D gene TRBD2, 6 bases. Trimming removed 0 bases from V and 1 base from J, with 11 bases in between. The CDR3 is 16 residues long. Germline V gene sequence: CDR1 LGHNA, CDR2 YSLEER. CDR3 amino acids: CASSQDPAGGTDTQYF. CDR3 bases: TGCGCCAGCAGCCAAGATCCAGCGGGCGGCACAGATACGCAGTATTTT.

This clonotype has only a few counts. The DNA for the CDR3 is TGTGCCAGCAGCCCCTTAGGGGCATTTTTAAGCTCCTACAATGAGCAGTTCTTC. Protein sequence: CASSPLGAFLSSYNEQFF. The chain uses TRBV12-3 or TRBV12-4 and TRBJ2-1; the D gene is possibly TRBD1 (5 bases). Trimming took 6 bases from V and 0 from J, leaving 21 bases between them. This CDR3 has 18 amino acids.

The chain combines TRBV7-3 with TRBJ2-3, with 8 positions matching TRBD1. J lost 5 bases, V lost 5 bases, and 9 bases had no gene match. Germline CDR1 SGHTA, CDR2 FQGTGA. There are 15 residues in the CDR3. The CDR3 sequence: CASSHTGGILDTQYF. The DNA of the CDR3 is TGTGCCAGCAGCCATACAGGGGGGATCCTAGATACGCAGTATTTT.

CDR3 loop: CASSSGTSPIWETQYF. CDR3 DNA: TGTGCCAGCAGCTCCGGGACATCCCCGATCTGGGAGACCCAGTACTTC. This rearrangement joins TRBV11-3 to TRBJ2-5; D is possibly TRBD1 (6 bases). There are 16 residues in the CDR3. Trimming pared 4 bases from V and 5 bases from J, leaving 20 bases between. Germline V gene lookup returns CDR1 SGHNT and CDR2 YENEEA.